The 18 T cell receptor beta chains in this list originate from one sample, sequenced in a study of T cell responses to AZD1222 COVID-19 vaccine (dated by TCRdb to the early 2020s). According to the study, the label for this sample's time point signals: about 28 days (+/-7) after the second vaccine dose. The receptor library was made with the immunoSEQ multiplex PCR assay. TCRdb took over this immuneACCESS table, retaining in-frame rearrangements with V and J assigned. Such tables are incomplete; in checked studies, under half of the missing clones stem from an unresolved V gene, and the remainder is unexplained. This sample comprises 110,000 to 150,000 clones, roughly 91% of them detected only once. 3% to 3.5% of the sample rests with the top ten. Source: peripheral blood, taken 28 days after the second AZD1222 dose. These receptor sequences come from an adult who received the AZD1222 COVID-19 vaccine.

The sample holds one count of this clone. The rearrangement joins TRBV28 to TRBJ2-5; D may be TRBD2 (5 bases). V was shortened by 4 bases and J by 11 bases, with 11 bases between the two germline ends. Germline lookup yields CDR1 MDHEN and CDR2 SYDVKM. The CDR3 loop spans 11 amino acids. The CDR3 nucleotides are TGTGCCAGCAGTTCGACGCGGGCGCAGTACTTC. Translation gives CASSSTRAQYF.

The chain joins TRBV7-2 to TRBJ1-6; unclear D gene. CDR1 SGHTA and CDR2 FQGNSA come from the germline V gene. The V and J ends lost 1 base and 5 bases respectively, with 9 bases between them. The CDR3 has 15 residues. DNA of the CDR3: TGTGCCAGCAGCTTAGACCGAAGTAATAATTCACCCCTCCACTTT. This translates into CASSLDRSNNSPLHF.

V is TRBV10-3 and J is TRBJ2-3; TRBD1 agrees at 9 bases. With 6 bases clipped from V and 5 bases from J, the junction kept 6 bases outside the gene matches. In germline, CDR1 is ENHRY, CDR2 SYGVKD. This CDR3 is 14 amino acids long. CDR3 nucleotide sequence: TGTGCCATCAGGGCGGGACAGGGAGAAGATACGCAGTATTTT. Amino acids: CAIRAGQGEDTQYF.

The V gene is TRBV6-1, the J gene TRBJ2-2; D may be TRBD1 (6 bases). This CDR3 region has 17 residues. Trimming took off 2 bases at V and 0 bases at J, with 13 bases between the two ends. Germline values: CDR1 MNHNS, CDR2 SASEGT. CDR3 in DNA: TGTGCCAGCAGTGAAACGGCAGGGGCCGCGAACACCGGGGAGCTGTTTTTT. Translating gives CASSETAGAANTGELFF.

CDR3 amino acids: CASSFLGLATYNEQFF. CDR3 coding DNA: TGTGCCAGCAGTTTTTTGGGACTAGCGACGTACAATGAGCAGTTCTTC. J is TRBJ2-1 and V is TRBV27, with TRBD2 identical over 10 bases. CDR3 length equals 16 residues. V lost 3 bases and J lost 4; bases outside the gene matches: 6. Germline CDR1 and CDR2: MNHEY and SMNVEV (reference sequence).

V is TRBV2 and J is TRBJ2-2; TRBD1 matches at 10 bases. The J segment lost 4 bases and the V segment lost 8 bases, leaving 7 bases of the junction unmatched. The CDR3 totals 15 residues. Germline loops: CDR1 SNHLY, CDR2 FYNNEI. The CDR3 sequence is CASGGTGVLTGELFF. CDR3 in DNA: TGTGCCAGCGGGGGGACAGGGGTCCTCACCGGGGAGCTGTTTTTT.

The rearrangement uses TRBV25-1 and TRBJ2-3; tentative D call: TRBD1 (5 bases). This CDR3 has 13 amino acids. V lost 3 bases and J 3 bases, leaving 7 bases between the germline ends. Germline-derived CDR1 and CDR2 are MGHDK and SYGVNS. The CDR3: CASSDSGTDTQYF. The CDR3 region has the DNA TGTGCCAGCAGTGATTCAGGGACAGATACGCAGTATTTT. Full variable domain (rest looked up from reference TRBV25-1 and TRBJ2-3): EADIYQTPRYLVIGTGKKITLECSQTMGHDKMYWYQQDPGMELHLIHYSYGVNSTEKGDLSSESTVSRIRTEHFPLTLESARPSHTSQYLCASSDSGTDTQYFGPGTRLTVL.

The chain combines TRBV5-1 with TRBJ2-1; 10 bases map to TRBD2. The CDR3 sequence is 15 residues long. The V segment lost 6 bases and the J segment 4 bases; nucleotides outside the gene matches: 7. Germline CDR1 reads SGHRS; CDR2 reads YFSETQ. The CDR3 is CASTTTSGMYNEQFF. The CDR3 DNA reads as TGCGCCAGCACAACTACTAGCGGGATGTACAATGAGCAGTTCTTC.

The rearrangement links TRBV2 to TRBJ2-2, with 7 nucleotides matching TRBD1. The CDR3 spans 14 residues. Germline lookup yields CDR1 SNHLY and CDR2 FYNNEI. With 7 bases clipped from V and 6 bases from J, the junction kept 8 bases outside the gene matches. The CDR3 loop is CASTISRGPGELFF. The DNA of the CDR3 is TGTGCCAGCACCATCTCGAGGGGGCCCGGGGAGCTGTTTTTT.

The chain employs TRBV7-2 and TRBJ2-7; D is unresolved. V shed 4 bases and J shed 1 base, with 11 bases lying between them. CDR3 length: 14 residues. Germline CDR1 reads SGHTA; CDR2 reads FQGNSA. The CDR3 here is CASSSHKLSYEQYF. The CDR3 DNA follows: TGTGCCAGCAGCTCCCATAAATTGTCCTACGAGCAGTACTTC.

The rearrangement joins TRBV29-1 to TRBJ1-2, with D perhaps TRBD1 (6 bases). V was cut by 6 bases and J by 5 bases, with 16 bases left in between. This CDR3 has 13 residues. CDR1 is SQVTM and CDR2 is ANQGSEA in the germline V gene. In DNA, the CDR3 is TGCAGCGTCGTGACAGGTTGGGGGTATGGCTACACCTTC. This translates into CSVVTGWGYGYTF. The full variable domain, completed using reference TRBV29-1 and TRBJ1-2, is SAVISQKPSRDICQRGTSLTIQCQVDSQVTMMFWYRQQPGQSLTLIATANQGSEATYESGFVIDKFPISRPNLTFSTLTVSNMSPEDSSIYLCSVVTGWGYGYTFGSGTRLTVV.

Only one count was recorded for this clone. This chain joins TRBV18 and TRBJ2-7, with a tentative D call TRBD1 (5 bases). Germline V gene sequence: CDR1 KGHSH, CDR2 LQKENI. V was pared by 3 bases and J by 2 bases, with 8 bases between. The CDR3 covers 13 residues. The CDR3 DNA reads as TGTGCCAGCTCACCGAGACAGACCTACGAGCAGTACTTC. Its protein is CASSPRQTYEQYF.

The J gene is TRBJ1-1, the V gene TRBV6-4; D is unclear. Per the germline V gene, CDR1 is MRHNA and CDR2 is SNTAGT. Trimming removed 3 bases from V and 1 base from J, with 6 bases in between. This CDR3 contains 13 residues. This CDR3 is CASSERTNTEAFF. Written as DNA, the CDR3 is TGTGCCAGCAGTGAAAGGACGAACACTGAAGCTTTCTTT.

This clone came up a few times. The chain couples TRBV6-2 or TRBV6-3 to TRBJ2-3, with 13 nucleotides matching TRBD2. J was trimmed by 1 base and V by 2 bases; bases with no gene match: 12. CDR1 and CDR2 (germline): MNHEY, SVGEGT. The length of the CDR3 is 20 residues. In DNA form, the CDR3 reads TGTGCCAGCAGTTACCCGACTAGCGGGGGGTTCCACGACGGCACAGATACGCAGTATTTT. Residues: CASSYPTSGGFHDGTDTQYF.

The chain has TRBV6-1 and TRBJ1-2, with D possibly matching TRBD1 (6 bases). With 2 bases removed from V and 7 bases from J, the gap between germline ends came to 14 bases. Germline V gene data show CDR1 as MNHNS and CDR2 as SASEGT. The CDR3 has 14 residues. This chain's CDR3 is CASSESGALIGYTF. In nucleotides, the CDR3 is TGTGCCAGCAGTGAATCGGGGGCATTAATTGGCTACACCTTC.

This chain uses TRBV20-1 with TRBJ2-7; no definite D call. The V end lost 0 bases, the J end lost 2 bases, and 2 bases lay between the germline ends. The germline gives CDR1 DFQATT, CDR2 SNEGSKA (reference sequence). The CDR3 length is 11 residues. The CDR3 protein is CSARDPYEQYF. The CDR3 DNA reads TGCAGTGCTAGAGATCCCTACGAGCAGTACTTC.

This chain connects TRBV30 to TRBJ1-1; 7 bases map to TRBD1. CDR1 and CDR2 from the germline V gene are GTSNPN and SVGIG (reference sequence). The CDR3 spans 13 residues. The ends lost 4 bases at V and 1 base at J; junction bases unmatched: 3. CDR3 nucleotide sequence: TGTGCCTGGATAGGACAGGCGAACACTGAAGCTTTCTTT. Protein: CAWIGQANTEAFF.

The CDR3 here is CATGTVDFTYGYTF. The CDR3 DNA sequence: TGTGCCACCGGGACGGTTGATTTTACCTATGGCTACACCTTC. The chain couples TRBV5-4 to TRBJ1-2; TRBD1 might be the D (5 bases). Deletions cut 9 bases from V and 4 bases from J, with 19 bases between. This CDR3 contains 14 residues. Germline values: CDR1 SGHNT, CDR2 YYREEE (reference sequence).